One and the same sample provided the 11 T cell receptor beta chains below, sequenced in a study of blood T cells in healthy people across ages. Combining a sample-barcoded 5' primer with a J-beta primer mix, a second PCR ran for about 6 to 11 cycles. TCRdb itself ran the 5' RACE reads through MiXCR, one entry per CDR3 protein. The table shows 1 million or so distinct CDR3 sequences, with roughly a quarter occurring only once. The data were also submitted as part of a second study, on T cells of mothers and their children.

The sample consisted of blood. The receptors come from a girl aged 2 to 9 in good health.

Here the CDR3 DNA reads TGTGCCAGCAGTGCCCCCTTAGTCAGCTCCTACAATGAGCAGTTCTTC. This gives the protein CASSAPLVSSYNEQFF. This chain connects TRBV2 to TRBJ2-1; D remains unclear. Germline V CDR1 and CDR2: SNHLY, FYNNEI. The CDR3 length is 16 residues. V lost 4 bases, J lost 0 bases, and 13 bases lay in between.

CDR3 protein: CASSQDGQADTEAFF. CDR3 DNA: TGCGCCAGCAGCCAAGATGGGCAGGCCGACACTGAAGCTTTCTTT. The gene calls are TRBV4-3 and TRBJ1-1; D not resolved. The CDR3 is 15 residues long. Trimming took off 0 bases at V and 3 bases at J, with 11 bases between the two ends. Germline CDR1 reads LGHNA; CDR2 reads YSLEER.

On this clonotype: Germline and junction disagree at one end, which may indicate a read error. V and J are TRBV11-2 and TRBJ2-5; 7 positions match TRBD1. CDR1 is SGHAT, CDR2 FQNNGV, per germline. The CDR3 contains 12 residues. In DNA form, the CDR3 reads TGTGCCAGCAGCTTGCTACTCGGGACAGCCCACTTC. Its translation is CASSLLLGTAHF.

This sequence joins TRBV6-2 or TRBV6-3 and TRBJ2-7, with D perhaps given as TRBD1 or TRBD2 (5 bases each). Germline assignment: CDR1 MNHEY and CDR2 SVGEGT. V shed 0 bases and J shed 1 base, with 19 bases lying between them. The CDR3 has 18 amino acids. CDR3 region: CASSYSWTGDEMSYEQYF. The DNA of the CDR3 is TGTGCCAGCAGTTACTCGTGGACCGGGGACGAGATGTCCTACGAGCAGTACTTC.

The chain joins TRBV5-1 to TRBJ1-4, with D hard to call. The V gene lost 0 bases and the J gene lost 8 bases, with 11 bases spanning the gap. There are 14 residues in the CDR3. CDR1 and CDR2 from the germline V gene are SGHRS and YFSETQ. The CDR3 protein is CASSLGGSREKLFF. The DNA for the CDR3 is TGCGCCAGCAGCTTGGGAGGCAGTCGGGAAAAACTGTTTTTT.

This clonotype was detected only a few times. The chain carries TRBV29-1 and TRBJ1-2; 7 nucleotides agree with TRBD1. The V gene's germline CDR1 is SQVTM and CDR2 ANQGSEA. The CDR3 extends over 12 amino acids. J lost 8 bases, V lost 3 bases, and 6 bases had no gene match. In DNA form, the CDR3 reads TGCAGCGTTGATCCTACAGGGGTCGGCTACACCTTC. It specifies CSVDPTGVGYTF.

This clonotype was seen at least ten times. The genes are TRBV7-3 and TRBJ2-1, with D possibly matching TRBD2 (7 bases). The CDR3 extends over 14 amino acids. V lost 2 bases to trimming and J lost 8 bases, with 13 bases between them. Germline values: CDR1 SGHTA, CDR2 FQGTGA. The CDR3 is CASSLLSGGHEQFF. For the CDR3, the DNA is TGTGCCAGCAGCTTACTTTCGGGGGGCCATGAGCAGTTCTTC.

The gene calls are TRBV7-9 and TRBJ1-1, with D maybe TRBD1 (5 bases). V was cut by 6 bases and J by 11 bases, with 13 bases left in between. The germline V gene has CDR1 SEHNR and CDR2 FQNEAQ (reference sequence). There are 11 residues in the CDR3. This CDR3 is CASSSGMEAFF. The CDR3 DNA reads as TGTGCCAGCAGTTCAGGGATGGAGGCTTTCTTT.

The CDR3, as DNA: TGTGCCAGCAGCGAGCTCCTAGCGGGGGGAGGCGGAGAGACCCAGTACTTC. Protein sequence: CASSELLAGGGGETQYF. The chain recombines TRBV5-6 with TRBJ2-5; 11 nucleotides agree with TRBD2. The length of the CDR3 is 17 residues. Germline V gene sequence: CDR1 SGHDT, CDR2 YYEEEE. V trimming: 4 bases; J trimming: 4 bases; junction bases outside the gene matches: 12.

The CDR3 coding sequence is TGTGCCAGCAGCGCGACCGGGACGGCTTTCGAGACCCAGTACTTC. It translates to CASSATGTAFETQYF. The chain recombines TRBV7-6 with TRBJ2-5; possibly TRBD1 or TRBD2 for D (5 bases each). CDR3 length: 15 residues. The V gene lost 5 bases and the J gene lost 5 bases, with 18 bases spanning the gap. Germline V gene data show CDR1 as SGHVS and CDR2 as FNYEAQ.

The genes are TRBV7-9 and TRBJ1-1; D gene unclear. From germline, CDR1 is SEHNR and CDR2 FQNEAQ (reference sequence). V lost 1 base and J lost 0, with 9 bases in between. This CDR3 is built from 15 residues. The DNA of the CDR3 is TGTGCCAGCAGCTTAGTCACAGCCATGAACACTGAAGCTTTCTTT. The encoded protein is CASSLVTAMNTEAFF.